This T cell receptor beta chain was sequenced for a study of blood T cell repertoires in COVID-19. Study-level information: The cDNA or gDNA used as material had been derived from T cells, B-cell-depleted T cells, or PBMCs.

The CDR3 length is 14 residues. Germline-derived CDR1 and CDR2 are LNHDA and SQIVND (reference sequence). The germline V and J ends were trimmed by 4 bases and 6 bases, with 15 bases remaining between them. The authors' processing: Quantification of nucleated cells was approximated via reference gene primer amplification. Repertoires were generated with immunoSEQ multiplex PCR, while TCRdb's copy carries only in-frame clones and drops some. V and J calls plus clone size are reproduced from that table; the DNA served to infer D and trimming. The data contain around 240,000 clones, roughly 88% of them singletons.

Sequencing input: peripheral blood. The TCR sequence derives from a woman aged 40 to 49 who had recovered from COVID-19. The chain is built from TRBV19 and TRBJ1-1, with D perhaps matching TRBD1 (5 bases). In DNA form, the CDR3 reads TGTGCCAGTAGTAATGGGGGGGGAGCCCCTGAAGCTTTCTTT. It yields the protein CASSNGGGAPEAFF.